Shown below are 5 T cell receptor beta chains from a single sample sequenced in a study of blood T cell repertoires in COVID-19. Only in-frame clones appear in the TCRdb table, and some are missing; sequencing was by immunoSEQ multiplex PCR. Of fewer than 250,000 clones listed, roughly 80% are singletons. Material: PBMCs or T cells enriched from blood (not recorded which). Source of these receptors: a man aged 55 to 70 who had recovered from COVID-19.

This chain joins TRBV5-1 and TRBJ2-5; 10 nucleotides agree with TRBD2. V shed 5 bases, J shed 3 bases, and the junction held 7 bases outside the gene matches. Germline V CDR1 and CDR2: SGHRS, YFSETQ. This CDR3 has 15 amino acids. The CDR3 reads CASSRSGGAEETQYF. In DNA form, the CDR3 reads TGCGCCAGCAGTAGAAGCGGGGGGGCCGAAGAGACCCAGTACTTC.

This chain joins TRBV6-5 and TRBJ1-3; 10 nucleotides line up with TRBD1. This CDR3 has 15 residues. CDR1 MNHEY and CDR2 SVGAGI come from the germline V gene. V shed 6 bases, J shed 2 bases, and the junction held 4 bases outside the gene matches. CDR3 protein: CASSSGTGAGNTIYF. Written as DNA, the CDR3 is TGTGCCAGCAGCTCCGGGACAGGGGCTGGAAACACCATATATTTT.

The chain uses TRBV4-1 and TRBJ1-5; 7 nucleotides line up with TRBD1. After removal of 4 bases from V and 6 bases from J, the junction contained 12 bases not matched to a gene. The CDR3 totals 16 residues. Germline V gives CDR1 MGHRA, CDR2 YSYEKL. This CDR3 reads CASSPTRDRAGQPQHF. CDR3 coding DNA: TGCGCCAGCAGCCCAACGAGGGACAGAGCGGGTCAGCCCCAGCATTTT.

The J gene is TRBJ1-1, the V gene TRBV6-6, with D possibly matching TRBD1 (6 bases). Germline V CDR1 and CDR2: MNHNY, SVGAGI (reference sequence). The CDR3 has 14 residues. The V end lost 8 bases, the J end lost 3 bases, and 16 bases lay between the germline ends. The CDR3 sequence is CASLGGDIDTEAFF. The DNA of the CDR3 is TGTGCCAGCCTGGGGGGGGACATCGACACTGAAGCTTTCTTT.

This sequence joins TRBV25-1 and TRBJ1-4, with a weak D call TRBD1 (6 bases). CDR3 length equals 15 residues. Germline lookup yields CDR1 MGHDK and CDR2 SYGVNS. Trimming pared 4 bases from V and 7 bases from J, leaving 16 bases between. CDR3 coding DNA: TGTGCCAGCAGTGGCTTCAGGGGTACAGGTGAAAAACTGTTTTTT. Translated: CASSGFRGTGEKLFF.